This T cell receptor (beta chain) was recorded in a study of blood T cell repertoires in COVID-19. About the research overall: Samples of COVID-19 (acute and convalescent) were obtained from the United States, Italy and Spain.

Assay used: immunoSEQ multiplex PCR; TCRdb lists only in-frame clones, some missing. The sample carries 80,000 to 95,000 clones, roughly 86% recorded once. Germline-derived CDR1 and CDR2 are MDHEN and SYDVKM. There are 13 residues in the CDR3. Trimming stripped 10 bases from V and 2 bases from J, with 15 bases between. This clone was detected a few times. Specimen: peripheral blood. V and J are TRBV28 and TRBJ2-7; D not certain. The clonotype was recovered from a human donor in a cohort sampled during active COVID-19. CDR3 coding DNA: TGTGCCATCTCAACTGAGGCCCCCTACGAGCAGTACTTC. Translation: CAISTEAPYEQYF.